These T cell receptor beta chains were read from a single sample in a study of CD8+ T cells in alopecia areata. Method: immunoSEQ multiplex PCR; TCRdb's copy keeps in-frame clones and lacks some. The sample yields about 19,000 clones, 50% to 70% seen once. The sequencing used skin, collected at week 4, from a patient treated with tofacitinib. Receptors were obtained from a human donor with alopecia areata. The CDR3 runs from the conserved cysteine through the conserved F or W. The order of the fields is CDR3 DNA, CDR3 protein, V gene, D gene, clone size, J gene. The D gene is left open where the match is weak. The size entry is marked missing in some rows and otherwise reads once, few, many or a size class.

DNA: TGTGCCAGTCACAGGACTATGAACACTGAAGCTTTCTTT; CDR3: CASHRTMNTEAFF; V: TRBV18; D: .; size: .; J: TRBJ1-1
DNA: TGTGCCTGGAGTGGAAGGGGCCCTGGGGCCAACGTCCTGACTTTC; CDR3: CAWSGRGPGANVLTF; V: TRBV30; D: .; size: once; J: TRBJ2-6
DNA: TGCGCCAGCAGCCAAGATAGGGGGACTGAAGCTTTCTTT; CDR3: CASSQDRGTEAFF; V: TRBV4-1; D: .; size: few; J: TRBJ1-1
DNA: TGCGCCAGCAGCCAAGATTTAGGGCCACCCCTCCACTTT; CDR3: CASSQDLGPPLHF; V: TRBV4-1; D: .; size: .; J: TRBJ1-6
DNA: TGTGCCAGCTCCCCGGCTCTGGGCGGGGCCGGCACAGATACGCAGTATTTT; CDR3: CASSPALGGAGTDTQYF; V: TRBV18; D: .; size: once; J: TRBJ2-3
DNA: TGTGCCAGCAGCACGCAGGAGGGCAATCAGCCCCAGCATTTT; CDR3: CASSTQEGNQPQHF; V: TRBV5-6; D: .; size: once; J: TRBJ1-5
DNA: TGCGCCAGCAGCTTGACGTCCAGCGAGCAGTACTTC; CDR3: CASSLTSSEQYF; V: TRBV5-1; D: .; size: .; J: TRBJ2-7
DNA: TGTGCCAGCAGTTACTCTGTGAGTCTGAGCACAGATACGCAGTATTTT; CDR3: CASSYSVSLSTDTQYF; V: TRBV6-5; D: .; size: .; J: TRBJ2-3
DNA: TGTGCCAGCAGCGTAGAAGCCAGCTTAGGGCACTCCTACGAGCAGTACTTC; CDR3: CASSVEASLGHSYEQYF; V: TRBV9; D: .; size: .; J: TRBJ2-7
DNA: TGTGCCAGCACCTTACGACTAGCGGGGTACAATGAGCAGTTCTTC; CDR3: CASTLRLAGYNEQFF; V: TRBV5-6; D: TRBD2; size: .; J: TRBJ2-1
DNA: TGCAGCGCCAACGACAGGGTTGGGACTGAAGCTTTCTTT; CDR3: CSANDRVGTEAFF; V: TRBV29-1; D: TRBD1; size: .; J: TRBJ1-1
DNA: TGTGCCAGCGGGCTAGCAGATACGCAGTATTTT; CDR3: CASGLADTQYF; V: TRBV7-2; D: .; size: .; J: TRBJ2-3
DNA: TGTGCCAGCAGCTTTCCGGCTGGGGCCAACGTCCTGACTTTC; CDR3: CASSFPAGANVLTF; V: TRBV5-5; D: .; size: .; J: TRBJ2-6
DNA: TGTGCCATCAGTGAGTCTGGGGGTTCGGTTTCACCCCTCCACTTT; CDR3: CAISESGGSVSPLHF; V: TRBV10-3; D: .; size: .; J: TRBJ1-6
DNA: TGTGCCAGCAGCTTTGGGAGGGCAGGGCAAACCTTCAATGAGCAGTTCTTC; CDR3: CASSFGRAGQTFNEQFF; V: TRBV11-2; D: TRBD2; size: .; J: TRBJ2-1
DNA: TGTGCCAGCAGCCCACGCAGAGGGGAGGCCGGGGAGCTGTTTTTT; CDR3: CASSPRRGEAGELFF; V: TRBV5-4; D: .; size: .; J: TRBJ2-2